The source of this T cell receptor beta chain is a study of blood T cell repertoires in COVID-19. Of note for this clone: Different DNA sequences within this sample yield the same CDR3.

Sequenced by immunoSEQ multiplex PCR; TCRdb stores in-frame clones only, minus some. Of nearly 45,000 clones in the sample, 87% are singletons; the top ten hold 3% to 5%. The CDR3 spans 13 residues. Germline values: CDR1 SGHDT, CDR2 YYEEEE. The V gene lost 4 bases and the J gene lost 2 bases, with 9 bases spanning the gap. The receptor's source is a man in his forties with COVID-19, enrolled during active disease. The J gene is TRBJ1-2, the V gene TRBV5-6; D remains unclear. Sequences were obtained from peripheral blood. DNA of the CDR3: TGTGCCAGCAGCCAGGATAGGAACTATGGCTACACCTTC. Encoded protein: CASSQDRNYGYTF.